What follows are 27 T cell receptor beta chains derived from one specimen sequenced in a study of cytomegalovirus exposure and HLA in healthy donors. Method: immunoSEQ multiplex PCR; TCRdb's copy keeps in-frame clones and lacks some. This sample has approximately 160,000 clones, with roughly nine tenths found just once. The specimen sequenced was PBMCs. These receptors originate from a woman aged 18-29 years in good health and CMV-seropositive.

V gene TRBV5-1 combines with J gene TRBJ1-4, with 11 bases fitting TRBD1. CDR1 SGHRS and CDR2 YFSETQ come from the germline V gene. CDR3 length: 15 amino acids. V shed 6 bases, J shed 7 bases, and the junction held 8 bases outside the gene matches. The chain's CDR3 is CASNPGGTGGEKLFF. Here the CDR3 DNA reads TGCGCCAGCAACCCCGGAGGGACAGGGGGTGAAAAACTGTTTTTT. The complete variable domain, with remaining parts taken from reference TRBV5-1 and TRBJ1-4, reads KAGVTQTPRYLIKTRGQQVTLSCSPISGHRSVSWYQQTPGQGLQFLFEYFSETQRNKGNFPGRFSGRQFSNSRSEMNVSTLELGDSALYLCASNPGGTGGEKLFFGSGTQLSVL.

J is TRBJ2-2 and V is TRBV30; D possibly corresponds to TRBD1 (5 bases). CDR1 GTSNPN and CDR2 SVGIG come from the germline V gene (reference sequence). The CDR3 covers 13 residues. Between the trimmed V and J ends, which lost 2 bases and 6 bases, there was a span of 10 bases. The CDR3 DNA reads TGTGCCTGGAGTCCCAGGGTTCCCGGGGAGCTGTTTTTT. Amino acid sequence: CAWSPRVPGELFF.

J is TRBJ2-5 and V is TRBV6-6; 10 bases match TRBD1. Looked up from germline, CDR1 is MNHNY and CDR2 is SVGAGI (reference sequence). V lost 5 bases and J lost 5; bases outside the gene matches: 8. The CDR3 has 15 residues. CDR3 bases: TGTGCCAGCAGTGCCGGGACAGGGGTGGGGGAGACCCAGTACTTC. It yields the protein CASSAGTGVGETQYF.

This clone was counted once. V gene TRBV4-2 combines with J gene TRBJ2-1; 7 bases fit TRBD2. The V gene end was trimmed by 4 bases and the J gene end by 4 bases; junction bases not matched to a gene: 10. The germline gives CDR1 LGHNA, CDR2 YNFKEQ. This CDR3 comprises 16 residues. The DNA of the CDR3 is TGTGCCAGCAGCCCAACGAGGCGGGGGTTTTACAATGAGCAGTTCTTC. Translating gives CASSPTRRGFYNEQFF.

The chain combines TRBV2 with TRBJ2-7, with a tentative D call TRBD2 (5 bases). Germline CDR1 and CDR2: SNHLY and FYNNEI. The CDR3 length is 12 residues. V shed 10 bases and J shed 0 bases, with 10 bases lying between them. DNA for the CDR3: TGTGCCACTAGCCGCTACTCCTACGAGCAGTACTTC. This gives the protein CATSRYSYEQYF.

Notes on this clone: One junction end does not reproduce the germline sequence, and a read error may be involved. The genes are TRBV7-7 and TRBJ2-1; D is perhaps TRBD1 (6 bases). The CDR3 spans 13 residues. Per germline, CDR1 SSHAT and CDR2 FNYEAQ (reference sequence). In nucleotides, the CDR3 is TGTGCTAGCAGCTCAACGCAGGGGAATGAGCAGTTCTTC. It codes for CASSSTQGNEQFF.

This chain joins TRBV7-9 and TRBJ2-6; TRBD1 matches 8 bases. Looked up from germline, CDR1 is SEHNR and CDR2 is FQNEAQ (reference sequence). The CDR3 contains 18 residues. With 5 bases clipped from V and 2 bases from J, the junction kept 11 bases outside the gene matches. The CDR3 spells CASSPWGQGAPGANVLTF. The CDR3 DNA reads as TGTGCCAGCAGCCCCTGGGGGCAGGGGGCGCCTGGGGCCAACGTCCTGACTTTC.

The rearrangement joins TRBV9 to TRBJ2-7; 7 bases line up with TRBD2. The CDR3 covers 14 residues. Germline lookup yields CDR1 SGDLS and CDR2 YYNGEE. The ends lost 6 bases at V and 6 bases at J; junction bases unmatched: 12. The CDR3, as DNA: TGTGCCAGCAATATCGGGAGTGGGGAGGGCGAGCAGTACTTC. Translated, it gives CASNIGSGEGEQYF.

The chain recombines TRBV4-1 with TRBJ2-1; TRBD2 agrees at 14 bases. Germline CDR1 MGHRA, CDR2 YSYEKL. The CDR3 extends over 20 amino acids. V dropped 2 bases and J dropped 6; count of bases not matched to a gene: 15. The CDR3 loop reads CASSQRRTGTSGSSVNEQFF. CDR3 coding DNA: TGCGCCAGCAGCCAACGGCGAACCGGGACTAGCGGGAGTTCGGTCAATGAGCAGTTCTTC.

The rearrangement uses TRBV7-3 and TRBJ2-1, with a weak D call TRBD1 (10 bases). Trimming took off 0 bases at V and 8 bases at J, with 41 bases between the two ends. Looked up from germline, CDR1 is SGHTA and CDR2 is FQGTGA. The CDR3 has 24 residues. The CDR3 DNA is TGTGCCAGCAGCTTAACGACCGGGACAGGGGCTCGGACTAGCGCTAGAAGAGGACCTTATGAGCAGTTCTTC. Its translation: CASSLTTGTGARTSARRGPYEQFF. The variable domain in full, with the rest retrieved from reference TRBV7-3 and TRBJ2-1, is GAGVSQTPSNKVTEKGKYVELRCDPISGHTALYWYRQSLGQGPEFLIYFQGTGAADDSGLPNDRFFAVRPEGSVSTLKIQRTERGDSAVYLCASSLTTGTGARTSARRGPYEQFFGPGTRLTVL.

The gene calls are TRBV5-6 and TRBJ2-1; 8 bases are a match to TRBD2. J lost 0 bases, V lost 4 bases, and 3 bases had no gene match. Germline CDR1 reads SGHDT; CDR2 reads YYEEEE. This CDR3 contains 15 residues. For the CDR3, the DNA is TGTGCCAGCAGCCTCGGGACTAGCTCCTACAATGAGCAGTTCTTC. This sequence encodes CASSLGTSSYNEQFF. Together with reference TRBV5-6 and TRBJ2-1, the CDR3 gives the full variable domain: DAGVTQSPTHLIKTRGQQVTLRCSPKSGHDTVSWYQQALGQGPQFIFQYYEEEERQRGNFPDRFSGHQFPNYSSELNVNALLLGDSALYLCASSLGTSSYNEQFFGPGTRLTVL.

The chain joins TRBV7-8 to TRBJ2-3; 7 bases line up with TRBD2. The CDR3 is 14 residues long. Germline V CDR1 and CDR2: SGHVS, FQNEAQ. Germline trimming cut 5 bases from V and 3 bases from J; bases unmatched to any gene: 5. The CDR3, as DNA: TGTGCCAGCAGCCTCACTAGCGTTACAGATACGCAGTATTTT. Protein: CASSLTSVTDTQYF.

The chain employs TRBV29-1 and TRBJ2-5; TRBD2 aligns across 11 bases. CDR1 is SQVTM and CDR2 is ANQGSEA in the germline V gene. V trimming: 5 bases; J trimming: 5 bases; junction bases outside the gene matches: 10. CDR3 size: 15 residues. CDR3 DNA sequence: TGCAGCGTTAGGAGACTAGCGGGATCTGGGGAGACCCAGTACTTC. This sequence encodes CSVRRLAGSGETQYF.

This chain's CDR3 is CASSVGTSGRGYNEQFF. For the CDR3, the DNA is TGTGCCAGCAGCGTCGGGACTAGCGGGAGGGGCTACAATGAGCAGTTCTTC. The rearrangement joins TRBV7-9 to TRBJ2-1; 16 nucleotides match TRBD2. Germline assignment: CDR1 SEHNR and CDR2 FQNEAQ (reference sequence). Trimming took 5 bases from V and 3 from J; bases not matched to a gene: 4. The CDR3 has 17 amino acids. The full variable domain, rest sourced from reference TRBV7-9 and TRBJ2-1, is DTGVSQNPRHKITKRGQNVTFRCDPISEHNRLYWYRQTLGQGPEFLTYFQNEAQLEKSRLLSDRFSAERPKGSFSTLEIQRTEQGDSAMYLCASSVGTSGRGYNEQFFGPGTRLTVL.

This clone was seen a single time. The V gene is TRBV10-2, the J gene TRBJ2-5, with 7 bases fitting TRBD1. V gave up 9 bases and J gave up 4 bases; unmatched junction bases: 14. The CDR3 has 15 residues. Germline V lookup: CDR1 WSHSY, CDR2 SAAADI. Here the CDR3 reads CASYRGRFEGETQYF. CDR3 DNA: TGCGCCAGTTACAGGGGTCGGTTCGAAGGAGAGACCCAGTACTTC.

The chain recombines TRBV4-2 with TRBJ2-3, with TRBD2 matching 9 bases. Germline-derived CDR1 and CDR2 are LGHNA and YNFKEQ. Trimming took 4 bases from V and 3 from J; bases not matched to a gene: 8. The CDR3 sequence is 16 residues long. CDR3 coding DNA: TGTGCCAGCAGCCTTATTAGCGGGAGTCAGACAGATACGCAGTATTTT. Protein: CASSLISGSQTDTQYF.

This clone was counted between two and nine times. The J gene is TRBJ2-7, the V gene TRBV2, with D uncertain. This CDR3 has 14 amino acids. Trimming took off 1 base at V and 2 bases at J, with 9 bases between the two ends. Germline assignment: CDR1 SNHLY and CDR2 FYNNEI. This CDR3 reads CASSEVDNPYEQYF. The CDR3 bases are TGTGCCAGCAGTGAAGTCGACAACCCCTACGAGCAGTACTTC.

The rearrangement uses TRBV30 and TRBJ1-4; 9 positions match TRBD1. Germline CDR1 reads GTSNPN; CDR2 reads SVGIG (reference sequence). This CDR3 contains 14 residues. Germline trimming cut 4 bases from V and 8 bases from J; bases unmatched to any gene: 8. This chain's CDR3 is CAWMRDRVGEKLFF. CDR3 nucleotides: TGTGCCTGGATGCGGGACAGGGTGGGGGAAAAACTGTTTTTT.

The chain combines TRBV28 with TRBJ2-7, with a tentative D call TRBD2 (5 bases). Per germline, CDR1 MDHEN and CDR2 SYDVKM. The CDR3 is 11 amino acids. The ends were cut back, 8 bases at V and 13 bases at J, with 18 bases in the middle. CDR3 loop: CASGYQAGGYF. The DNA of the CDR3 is TGTGCCAGCGGGTACCAAGCCGGAGGTTACTTC.

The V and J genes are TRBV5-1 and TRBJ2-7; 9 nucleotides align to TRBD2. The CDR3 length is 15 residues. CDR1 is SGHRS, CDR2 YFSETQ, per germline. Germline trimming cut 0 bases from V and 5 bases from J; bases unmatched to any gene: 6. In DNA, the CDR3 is TGCGCCAGCAGCTTGGAGTTAGCGGGAGACGACGAGCAGTACTTC. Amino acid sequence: CASSLELAGDDEQYF.

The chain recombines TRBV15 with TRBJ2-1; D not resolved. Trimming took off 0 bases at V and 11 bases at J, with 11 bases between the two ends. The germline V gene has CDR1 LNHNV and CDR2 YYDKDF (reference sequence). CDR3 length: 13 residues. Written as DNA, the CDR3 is TGTGCCACCAGCAGAGATAAGGTGGGCCAGCAGTTCTTC. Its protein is CATSRDKVGQQFF.

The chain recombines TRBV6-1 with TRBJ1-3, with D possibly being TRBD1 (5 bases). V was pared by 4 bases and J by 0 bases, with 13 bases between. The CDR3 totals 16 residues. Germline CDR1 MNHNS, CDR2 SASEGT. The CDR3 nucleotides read TGTGCCAGCAGTGGACGACAGACCATCTCTGGAAACACCATATATTTT. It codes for CASSGRQTISGNTIYF.

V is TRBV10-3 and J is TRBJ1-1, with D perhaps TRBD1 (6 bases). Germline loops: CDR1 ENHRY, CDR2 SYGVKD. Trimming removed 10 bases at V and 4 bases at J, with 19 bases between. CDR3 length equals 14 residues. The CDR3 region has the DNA TGTGCCACCAGGCTTGGGGGGGCGATCACTGAAGCTTTCTTT. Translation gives CATRLGGAITEAFF.

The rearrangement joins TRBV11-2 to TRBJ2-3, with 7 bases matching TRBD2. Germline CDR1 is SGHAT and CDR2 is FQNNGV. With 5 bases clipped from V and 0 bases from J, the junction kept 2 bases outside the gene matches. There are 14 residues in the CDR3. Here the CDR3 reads CASSLGRSTDTQYF. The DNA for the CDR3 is TGTGCCAGCAGCCTCGGGAGGAGCACAGATACGCAGTATTTT.

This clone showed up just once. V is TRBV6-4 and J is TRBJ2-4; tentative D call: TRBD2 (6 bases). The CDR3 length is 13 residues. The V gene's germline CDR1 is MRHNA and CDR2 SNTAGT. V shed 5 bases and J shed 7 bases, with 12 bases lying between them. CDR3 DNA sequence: TGTGCCAGCAGTCCTGACCGGGGGAACATTCAGTACTTC. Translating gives CASSPDRGNIQYF.

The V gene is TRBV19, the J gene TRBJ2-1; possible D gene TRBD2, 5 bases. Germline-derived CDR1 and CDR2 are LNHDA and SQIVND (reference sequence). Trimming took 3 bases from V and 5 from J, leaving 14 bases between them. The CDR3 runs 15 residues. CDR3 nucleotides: TGTGCCAGTAGTATCCGGGAACGCATGCACAATGAGCAGTTCTTC. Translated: CASSIRERMHNEQFF.

The CDR3 here is CASSPRTGGLEQYF. The CDR3 DNA sequence: TGTGCCAGCAGCCCAAGGACAGGGGGCTTGGAGCAGTACTTC. The chain couples TRBV7-2 to TRBJ2-7; 11 bases agree with TRBD1. CDR3 size: 14 residues. V trimming: 5 bases; J trimming: 7 bases; junction bases outside the gene matches: 7. The germline gives CDR1 SGHTA, CDR2 FQGNSA.